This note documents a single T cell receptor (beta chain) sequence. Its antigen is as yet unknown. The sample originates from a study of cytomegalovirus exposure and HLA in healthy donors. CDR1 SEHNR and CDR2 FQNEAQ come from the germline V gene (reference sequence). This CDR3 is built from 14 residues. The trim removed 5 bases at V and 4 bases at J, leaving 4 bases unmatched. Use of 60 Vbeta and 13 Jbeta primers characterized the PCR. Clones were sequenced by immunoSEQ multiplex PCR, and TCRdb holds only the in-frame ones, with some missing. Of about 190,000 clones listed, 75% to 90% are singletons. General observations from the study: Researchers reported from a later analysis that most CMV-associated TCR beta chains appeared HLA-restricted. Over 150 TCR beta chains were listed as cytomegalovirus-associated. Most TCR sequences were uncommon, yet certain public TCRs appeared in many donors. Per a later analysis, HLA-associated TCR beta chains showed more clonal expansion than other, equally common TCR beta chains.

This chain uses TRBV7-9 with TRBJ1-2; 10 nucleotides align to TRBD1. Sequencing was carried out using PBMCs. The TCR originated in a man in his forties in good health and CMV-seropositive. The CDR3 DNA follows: TGTGCCAGCAGCCCGGGACAGGGGATCTATGGCTACACCTTC. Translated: CASSPGQGIYGYTF.